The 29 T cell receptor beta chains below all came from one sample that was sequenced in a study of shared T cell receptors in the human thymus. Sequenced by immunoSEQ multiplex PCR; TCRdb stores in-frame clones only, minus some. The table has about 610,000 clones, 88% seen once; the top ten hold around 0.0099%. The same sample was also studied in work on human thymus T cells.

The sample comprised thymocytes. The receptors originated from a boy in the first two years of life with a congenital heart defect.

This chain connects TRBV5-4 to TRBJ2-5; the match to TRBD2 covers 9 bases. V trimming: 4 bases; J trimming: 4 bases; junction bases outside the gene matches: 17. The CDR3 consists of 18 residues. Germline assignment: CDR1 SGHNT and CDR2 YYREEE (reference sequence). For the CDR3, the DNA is TGTGCCAGCAGCATACGGACTAGCGTGGGAGGGCGCCCAGAGACCCAGTACTTC. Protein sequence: CASSIRTSVGGRPETQYF.

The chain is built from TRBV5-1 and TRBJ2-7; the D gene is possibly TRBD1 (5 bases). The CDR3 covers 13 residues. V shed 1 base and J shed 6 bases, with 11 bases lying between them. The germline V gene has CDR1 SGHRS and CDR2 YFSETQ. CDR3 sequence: CASSLRTGTEQYF. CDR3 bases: TGCGCCAGCAGCTTGAGAACAGGAACCGAGCAGTACTTC.

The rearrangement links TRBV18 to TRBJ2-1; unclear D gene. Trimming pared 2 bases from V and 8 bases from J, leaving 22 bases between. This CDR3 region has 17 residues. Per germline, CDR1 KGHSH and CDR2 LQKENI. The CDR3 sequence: CASSPGERRRPNDEQFF. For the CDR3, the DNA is TGTGCCAGCTCACCAGGTGAGCGTAGAAGGCCTAATGATGAGCAGTTCTTC.

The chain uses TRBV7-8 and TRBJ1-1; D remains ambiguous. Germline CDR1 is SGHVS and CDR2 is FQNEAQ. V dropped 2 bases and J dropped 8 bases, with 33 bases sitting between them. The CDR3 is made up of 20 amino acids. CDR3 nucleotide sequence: TGTGCCAGCAGCTTATGGGGATTCCGGGAGAAAAGTTCCCCTGAATCCGAAGCTTTCTTT. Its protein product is CASSLWGFREKSSPESEAFF.

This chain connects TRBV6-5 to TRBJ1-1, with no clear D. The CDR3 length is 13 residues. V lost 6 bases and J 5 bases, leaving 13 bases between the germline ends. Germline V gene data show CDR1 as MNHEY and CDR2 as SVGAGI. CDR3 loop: CASRGGQRTEAFF. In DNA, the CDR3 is TGTGCCAGCAGGGGCGGGCAAAGGACTGAAGCTTTCTTT.

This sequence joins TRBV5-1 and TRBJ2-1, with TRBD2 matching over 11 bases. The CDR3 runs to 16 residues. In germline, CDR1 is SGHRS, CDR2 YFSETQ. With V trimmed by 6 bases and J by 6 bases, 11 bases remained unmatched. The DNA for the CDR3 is TGCGCCAGCACCCACCCCGGGACTAGCGGATCCAATGAGCAGTTCTTC. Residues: CASTHPGTSGSNEQFF.

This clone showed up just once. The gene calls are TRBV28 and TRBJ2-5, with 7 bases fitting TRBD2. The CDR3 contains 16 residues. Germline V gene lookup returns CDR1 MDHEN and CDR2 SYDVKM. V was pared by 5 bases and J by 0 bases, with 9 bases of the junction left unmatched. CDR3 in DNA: TGTGCCAGCAGTCCACCTAGCGGAATACACCAAGAGACCCAGTACTTC. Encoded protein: CASSPPSGIHQETQYF.

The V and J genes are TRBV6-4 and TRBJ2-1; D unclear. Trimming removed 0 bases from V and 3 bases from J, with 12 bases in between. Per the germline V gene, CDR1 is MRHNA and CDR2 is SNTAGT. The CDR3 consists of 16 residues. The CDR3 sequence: CASSDSFTLRYNEQFF. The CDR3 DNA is TGTGCCAGCAGTGACTCTTTTACCCTGCGCTACAATGAGCAGTTCTTC.

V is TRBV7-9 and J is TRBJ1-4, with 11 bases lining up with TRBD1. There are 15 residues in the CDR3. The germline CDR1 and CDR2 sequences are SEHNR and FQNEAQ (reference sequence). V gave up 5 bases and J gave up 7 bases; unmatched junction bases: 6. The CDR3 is CASSAGQGGSEKLFF. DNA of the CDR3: TGTGCCAGCAGCGCGGGACAGGGGGGGAGTGAAAAACTGTTTTTT.

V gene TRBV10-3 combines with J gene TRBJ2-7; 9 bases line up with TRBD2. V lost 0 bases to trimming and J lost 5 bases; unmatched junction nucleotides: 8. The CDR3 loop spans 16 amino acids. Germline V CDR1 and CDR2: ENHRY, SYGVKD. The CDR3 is CAISESAGGRQDEQYF. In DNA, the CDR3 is TGTGCCATCAGTGAGTCCGCGGGAGGGCGCCAAGACGAGCAGTACTTC.

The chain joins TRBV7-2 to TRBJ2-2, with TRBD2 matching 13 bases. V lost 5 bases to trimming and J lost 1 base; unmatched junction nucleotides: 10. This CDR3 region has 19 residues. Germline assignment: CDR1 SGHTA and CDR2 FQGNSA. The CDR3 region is CASSPQLAGGKLNTGELFF. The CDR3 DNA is TGTGCCAGCAGCCCCCAACTAGCGGGAGGGAAGTTGAACACCGGGGAGCTGTTTTTT.

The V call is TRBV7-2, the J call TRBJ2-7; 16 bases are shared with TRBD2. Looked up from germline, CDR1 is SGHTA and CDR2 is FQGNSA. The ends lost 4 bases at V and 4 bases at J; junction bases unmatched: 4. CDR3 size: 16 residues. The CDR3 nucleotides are TGTGCCAGCAGCTCGGGACTAGCGGGAGGGCCTTACGAGCAGTACTTC. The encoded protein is CASSSGLAGGPYEQYF.

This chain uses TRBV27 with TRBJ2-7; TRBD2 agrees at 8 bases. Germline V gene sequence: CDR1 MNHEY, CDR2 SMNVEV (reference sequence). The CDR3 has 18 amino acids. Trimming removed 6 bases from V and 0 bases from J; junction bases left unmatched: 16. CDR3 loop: CASSDWGEASGSSYEQYF. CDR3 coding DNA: TGTGCCAGCAGCGATTGGGGGGAAGCCAGCGGGAGCTCCTACGAGCAGTACTTC.

CDR3: CASSSGLPGHGYTF. CDR3 DNA: TGTGCCAGCAGCTCGGGACTCCCGGGGCATGGCTACACCTTC. The chain joins TRBV7-3 to TRBJ1-2; weak D call: TRBD1 (5 bases). The CDR3 is 14 amino acids. V lost 4 bases and J 6 bases, leaving 15 bases between the germline ends. The germline V gene encodes CDR1 SGHTA and CDR2 FQGTGA.

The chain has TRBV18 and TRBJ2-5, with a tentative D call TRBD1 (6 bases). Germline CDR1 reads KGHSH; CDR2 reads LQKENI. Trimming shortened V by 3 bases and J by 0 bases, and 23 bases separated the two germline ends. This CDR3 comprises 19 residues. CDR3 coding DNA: TGTGCCAGCTCACCGCAGACTACAACACAGGGAGAGTACCAAGAGACCCAGTACTTC. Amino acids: CASSPQTTTQGEYQETQYF.

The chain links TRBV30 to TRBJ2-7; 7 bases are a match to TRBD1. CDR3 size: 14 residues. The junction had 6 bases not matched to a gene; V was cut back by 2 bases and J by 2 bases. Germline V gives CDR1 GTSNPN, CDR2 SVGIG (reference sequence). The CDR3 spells CAWSSRQGPYEQYF. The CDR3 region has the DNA TGTGCCTGGAGTTCTAGACAGGGCCCCTACGAGCAGTACTTC.

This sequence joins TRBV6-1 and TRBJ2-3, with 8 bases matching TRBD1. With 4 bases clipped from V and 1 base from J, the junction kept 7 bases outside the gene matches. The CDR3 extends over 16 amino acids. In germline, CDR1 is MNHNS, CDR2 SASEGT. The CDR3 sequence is CASSVTGGLGTDTQYF. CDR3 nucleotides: TGTGCCAGCAGTGTAACAGGGGGACTGGGCACAGATACGCAGTATTTT.

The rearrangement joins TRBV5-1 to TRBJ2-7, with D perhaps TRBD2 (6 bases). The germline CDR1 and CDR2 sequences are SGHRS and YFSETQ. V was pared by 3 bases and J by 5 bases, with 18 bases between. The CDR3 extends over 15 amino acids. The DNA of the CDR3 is TGCGCCAGCAGCTATAAGAAGCGGGTAGGGGACGAGCAGTACTTC. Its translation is CASSYKKRVGDEQYF. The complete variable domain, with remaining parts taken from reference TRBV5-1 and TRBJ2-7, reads KAGVTQTPRYLIKTRGQQVTLSCSPISGHRSVSWYQQTPGQGLQFLFEYFSETQRNKGNFPGRFSGRQFSNSRSEMNVSTLELGDSALYLCASSYKKRVGDEQYFGPGTRLTVT.

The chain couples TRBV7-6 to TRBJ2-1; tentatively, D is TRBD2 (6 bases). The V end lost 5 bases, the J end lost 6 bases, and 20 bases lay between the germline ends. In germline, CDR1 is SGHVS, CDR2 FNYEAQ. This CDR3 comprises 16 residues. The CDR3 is CASSRQTGGPFNEQFF. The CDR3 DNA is TGTGCCAGCAGCCGACAGACCGGAGGGCCCTTCAATGAGCAGTTCTTC.

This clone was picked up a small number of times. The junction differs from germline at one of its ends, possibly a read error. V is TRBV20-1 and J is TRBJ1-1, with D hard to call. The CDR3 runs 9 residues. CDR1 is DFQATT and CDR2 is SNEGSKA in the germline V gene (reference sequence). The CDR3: CSARGWRYF. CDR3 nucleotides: TGCAGTGCTAGAGGTTGGCGGTACTTT.

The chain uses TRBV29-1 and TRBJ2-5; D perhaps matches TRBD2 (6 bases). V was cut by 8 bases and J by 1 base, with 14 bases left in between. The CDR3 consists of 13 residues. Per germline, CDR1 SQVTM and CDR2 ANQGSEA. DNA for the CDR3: TGCAGCTCACACGGGGGAGCCCAAGAGACCCAGTACTTC. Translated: CSSHGGAQETQYF. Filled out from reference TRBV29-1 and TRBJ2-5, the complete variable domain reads SAVISQKPSRDICQRGTSLTIQCQVDSQVTMMFWYRQQPGQSLTLIATANQGSEATYESGFVIDKFPISRPNLTFSTLTVSNMSPEDSSIYLCSSHGGAQETQYFGPGTRLLVL.

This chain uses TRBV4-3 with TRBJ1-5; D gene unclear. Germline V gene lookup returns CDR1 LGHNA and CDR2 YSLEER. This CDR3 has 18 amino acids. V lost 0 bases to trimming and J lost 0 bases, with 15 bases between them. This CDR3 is CASSQEFFPPYSNQPQHF. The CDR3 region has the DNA TGCGCCAGCAGCCAAGAATTCTTTCCCCCTTATAGCAATCAGCCCCAGCATTTT.

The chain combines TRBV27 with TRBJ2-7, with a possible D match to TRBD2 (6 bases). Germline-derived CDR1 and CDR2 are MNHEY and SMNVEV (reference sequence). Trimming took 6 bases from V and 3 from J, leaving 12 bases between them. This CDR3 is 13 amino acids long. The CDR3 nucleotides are TGTGCCAGCAGCGGGAGACGGGGCTACGAGCAGTACTTC. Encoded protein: CASSGRRGYEQYF.

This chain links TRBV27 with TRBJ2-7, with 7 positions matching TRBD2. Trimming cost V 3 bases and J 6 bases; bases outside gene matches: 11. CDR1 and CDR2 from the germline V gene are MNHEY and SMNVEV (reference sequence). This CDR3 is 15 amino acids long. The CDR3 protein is CASSLSRTSKCEQYF. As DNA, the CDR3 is TGTGCCAGCAGTTTGTCCCGGACTAGTAAGTGCGAGCAGTACTTC.

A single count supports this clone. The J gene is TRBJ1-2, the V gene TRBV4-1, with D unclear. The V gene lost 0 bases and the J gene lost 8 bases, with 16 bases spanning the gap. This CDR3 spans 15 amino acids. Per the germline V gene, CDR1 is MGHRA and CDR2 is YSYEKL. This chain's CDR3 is CASSQDFPQRYGYTF. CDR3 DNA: TGCGCCAGCAGCCAAGATTTTCCCCAGCGGTACGGCTACACCTTC.

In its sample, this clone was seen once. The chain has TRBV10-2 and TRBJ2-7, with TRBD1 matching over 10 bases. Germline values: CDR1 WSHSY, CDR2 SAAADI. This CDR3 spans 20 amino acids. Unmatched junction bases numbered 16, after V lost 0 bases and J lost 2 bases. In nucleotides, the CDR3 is TGCGCCAGCAGTGAGTCGGGGACAGGGGCAGCGGGCAGCTCTCCCTACGAGCAGTACTTC. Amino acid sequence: CASSESGTGAAGSSPYEQYF.

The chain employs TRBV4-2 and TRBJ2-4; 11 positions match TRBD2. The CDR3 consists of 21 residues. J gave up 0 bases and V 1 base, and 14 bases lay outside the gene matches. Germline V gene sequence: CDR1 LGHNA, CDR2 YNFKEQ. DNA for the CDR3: TGTGCCAGCAGCCAAGGCGGGTTAACTAGCGGGAGATTCTTAGCCAAAAACATTCAGTACTTC. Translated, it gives CASSQGGLTSGRFLAKNIQYF.

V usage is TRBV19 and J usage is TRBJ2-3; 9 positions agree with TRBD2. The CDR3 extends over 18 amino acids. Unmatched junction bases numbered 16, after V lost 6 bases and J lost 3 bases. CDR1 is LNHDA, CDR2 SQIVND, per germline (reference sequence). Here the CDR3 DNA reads TGTGCCAGTAGCTCGGGACAGTCCCTAGCGGGGTCAACAGATACGCAGTATTTT. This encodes CASSSGQSLAGSTDTQYF. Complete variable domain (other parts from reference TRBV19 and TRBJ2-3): DGGITQSPKYLFRKEGQNVTLSCEQNLNHDAMYWYRQDPGQGLRLIYYSQIVNDFQKGDIAEGYSVSREKKESFPLTVTSAQKNPTAFYLCASSSGQSLAGSTDTQYFGPGTRLTVL.

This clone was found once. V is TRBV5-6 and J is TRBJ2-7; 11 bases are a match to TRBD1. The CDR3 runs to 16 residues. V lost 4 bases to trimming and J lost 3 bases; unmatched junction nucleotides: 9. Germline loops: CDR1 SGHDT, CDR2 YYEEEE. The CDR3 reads CASSKGQGAWDYEQYF. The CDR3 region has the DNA TGTGCCAGCAGCAAAGGACAGGGGGCTTGGGACTACGAGCAGTACTTC.